This T cell receptor beta chain was sequenced during a study of blood T cell repertoires in COVID-19. The wider study: Spain, Italy and the United States supplied samples that represented acute and convalescent COVID-19.

The CDR3 loop spans 16 amino acids. Per germline, CDR1 LNHDA and CDR2 SQIVND (reference sequence). The junction had 11 bases not matched to a gene; V was cut back by 9 bases and J by 2 bases. Study processing details: Amplification from reference gene primers served as the basis for estimated nucleated cell counts. Method: immunoSEQ multiplex PCR; TCRdb's copy keeps in-frame clones and lacks some. D and trimming come from the DNA, and the V and J calls and clone size come from that table. The sample holds about 440,000 clones, roughly 91% seen once. Source material: peripheral blood. The TCR comes from a woman aged 30 to 39 with acute or convalescent COVID-19. This chain links TRBV19 with TRBJ1-5; 9 nucleotides align to TRBD1. The CDR3 spells CASAGTGILGNQPQHF. As DNA, the CDR3 is TGTGCCAGCGCCGGGACAGGGATTTTGGGCAATCAGCCCCAGCATTTT.